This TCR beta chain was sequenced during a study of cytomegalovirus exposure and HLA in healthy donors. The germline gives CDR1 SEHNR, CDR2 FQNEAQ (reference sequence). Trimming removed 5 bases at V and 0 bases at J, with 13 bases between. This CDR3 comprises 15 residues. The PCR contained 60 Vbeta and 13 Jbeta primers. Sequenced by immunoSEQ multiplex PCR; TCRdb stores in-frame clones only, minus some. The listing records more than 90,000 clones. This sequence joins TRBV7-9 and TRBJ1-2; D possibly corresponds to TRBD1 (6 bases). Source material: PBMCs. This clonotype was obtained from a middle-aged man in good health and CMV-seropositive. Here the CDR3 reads CASSNINRANYGYTF. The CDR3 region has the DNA TGTGCCAGCAGCAATATCAACAGGGCTAACTATGGCTACACCTTC.